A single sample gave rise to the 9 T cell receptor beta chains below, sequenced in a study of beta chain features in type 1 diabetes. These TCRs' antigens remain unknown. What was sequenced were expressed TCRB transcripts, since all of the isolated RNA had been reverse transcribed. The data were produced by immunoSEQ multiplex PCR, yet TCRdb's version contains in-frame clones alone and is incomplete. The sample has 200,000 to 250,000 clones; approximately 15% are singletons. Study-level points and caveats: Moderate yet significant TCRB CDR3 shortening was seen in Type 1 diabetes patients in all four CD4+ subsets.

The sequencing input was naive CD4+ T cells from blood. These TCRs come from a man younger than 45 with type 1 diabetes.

CDR3 nucleotides: TGTGCCTGGAGTACAAGGGCGGGGGGCACAGATACGCAGTATTTT. Residues: CAWSTRAGGTDTQYF. This chain uses TRBV30 with TRBJ2-3; 7 bases are a match to TRBD2. Germline V gives CDR1 GTSNPN, CDR2 SVGIG (reference sequence). The ends lost 2 bases at V and 1 base at J; junction bases unmatched: 6. The CDR3 covers 15 residues.

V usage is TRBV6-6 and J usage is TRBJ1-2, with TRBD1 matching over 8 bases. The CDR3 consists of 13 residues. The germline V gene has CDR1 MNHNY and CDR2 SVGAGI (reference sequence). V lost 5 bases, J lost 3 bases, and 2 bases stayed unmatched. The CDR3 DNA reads TGTGCCAGCAGTCAGGACAGGGACTATGGCTACACCTTC. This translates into CASSQDRDYGYTF.

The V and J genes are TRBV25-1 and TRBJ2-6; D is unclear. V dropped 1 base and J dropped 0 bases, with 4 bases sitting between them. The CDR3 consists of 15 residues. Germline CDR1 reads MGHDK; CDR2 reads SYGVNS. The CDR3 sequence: CASSEWASGANVLTF. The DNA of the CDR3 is TGTGCCAGCAGTGAATGGGCCTCTGGGGCCAACGTCCTGACTTTC.

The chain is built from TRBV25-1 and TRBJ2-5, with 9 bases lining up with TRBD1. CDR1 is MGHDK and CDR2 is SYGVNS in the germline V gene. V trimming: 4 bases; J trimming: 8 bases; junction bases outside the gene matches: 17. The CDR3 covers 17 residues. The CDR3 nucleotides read TGTGCCAGCAGTGCACCGGGACAGGGTAACTCAAGAGATACCCAGTACTTC. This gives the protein CASSAPGQGNSRDTQYF. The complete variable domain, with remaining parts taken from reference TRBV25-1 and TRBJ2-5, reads EADIYQTPRYLVIGTGKKITLECSQTMGHDKMYWYQQDPGMELHLIHYSYGVNSTEKGDLSSESTVSRIRTEHFPLTLESARPSHTSQYLCASSAPGQGNSRDTQYFGPGTRLLVL.

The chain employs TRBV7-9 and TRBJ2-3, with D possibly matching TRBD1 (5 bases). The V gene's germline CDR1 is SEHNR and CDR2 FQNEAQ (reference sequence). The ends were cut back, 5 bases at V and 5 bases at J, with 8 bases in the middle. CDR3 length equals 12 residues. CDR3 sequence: CASSTGVDTQYF. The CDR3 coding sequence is TGTGCCAGCAGCACAGGAGTAGATACGCAGTATTTT.

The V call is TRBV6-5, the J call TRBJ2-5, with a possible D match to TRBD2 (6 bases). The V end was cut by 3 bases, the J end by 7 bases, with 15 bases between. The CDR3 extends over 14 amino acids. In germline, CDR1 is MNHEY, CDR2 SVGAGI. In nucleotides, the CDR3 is TGTGCCAGCAGTTATACATCCGGGAGCACGACCCAGTACTTC. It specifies CASSYTSGSTTQYF.

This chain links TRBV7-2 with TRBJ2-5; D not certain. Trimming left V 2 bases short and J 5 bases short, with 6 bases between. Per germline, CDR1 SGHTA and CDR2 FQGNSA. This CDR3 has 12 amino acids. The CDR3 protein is CASSLQRETQYF. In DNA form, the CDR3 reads TGTGCCAGCAGCTTACAGAGGGAGACCCAGTACTTC.

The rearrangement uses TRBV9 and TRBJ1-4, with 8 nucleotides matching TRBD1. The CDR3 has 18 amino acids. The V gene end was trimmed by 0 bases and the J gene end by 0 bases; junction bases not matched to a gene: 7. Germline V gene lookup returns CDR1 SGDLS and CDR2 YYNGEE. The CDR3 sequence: CASSVGTGMAATNEKLFF. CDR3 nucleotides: TGTGCCAGCAGCGTAGGGACAGGGATGGCCGCAACTAATGAAAAACTGTTTTTT.

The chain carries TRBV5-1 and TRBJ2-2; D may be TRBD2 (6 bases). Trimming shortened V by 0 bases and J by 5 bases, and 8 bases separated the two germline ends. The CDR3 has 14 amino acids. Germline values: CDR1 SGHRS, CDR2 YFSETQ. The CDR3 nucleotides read TGCGCCAGCAGCTTGGATCGGGAGACCGGGGAGCTGTTTTTT. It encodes CASSLDRETGELFF. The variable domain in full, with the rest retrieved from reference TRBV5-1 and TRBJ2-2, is KAGVTQTPRYLIKTRGQQVTLSCSPISGHRSVSWYQQTPGQGLQFLFEYFSETQRNKGNFPGRFSGRQFSNSRSEMNVSTLELGDSALYLCASSLDRETGELFFGEGSRLTVL.